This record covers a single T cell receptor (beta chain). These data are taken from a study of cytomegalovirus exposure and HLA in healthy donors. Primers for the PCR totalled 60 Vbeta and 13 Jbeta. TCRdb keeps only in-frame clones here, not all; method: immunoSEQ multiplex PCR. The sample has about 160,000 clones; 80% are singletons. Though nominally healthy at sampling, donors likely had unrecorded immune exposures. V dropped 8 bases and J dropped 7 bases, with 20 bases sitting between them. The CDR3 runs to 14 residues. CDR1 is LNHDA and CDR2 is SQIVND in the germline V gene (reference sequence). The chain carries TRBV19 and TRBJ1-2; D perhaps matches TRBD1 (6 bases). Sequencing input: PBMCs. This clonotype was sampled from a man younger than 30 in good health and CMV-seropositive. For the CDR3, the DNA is TGTGCCAGTGAATCCTTAGACAGGCTTGGTGGCTACACCTTC. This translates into CASESLDRLGGYTF.